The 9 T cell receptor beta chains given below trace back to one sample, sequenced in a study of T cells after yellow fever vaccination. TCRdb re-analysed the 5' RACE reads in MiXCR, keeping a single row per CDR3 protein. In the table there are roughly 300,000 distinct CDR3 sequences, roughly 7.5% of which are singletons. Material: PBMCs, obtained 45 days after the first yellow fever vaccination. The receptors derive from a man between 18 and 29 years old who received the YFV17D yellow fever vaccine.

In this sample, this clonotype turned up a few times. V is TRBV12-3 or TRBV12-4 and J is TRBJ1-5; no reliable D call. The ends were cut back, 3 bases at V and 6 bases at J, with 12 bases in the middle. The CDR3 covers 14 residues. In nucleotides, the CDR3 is TGTGCCAGCAGTTTCTCTGGGTCCAGTCAGCCCCAGCATTTT. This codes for CASSFSGSSQPQHF.

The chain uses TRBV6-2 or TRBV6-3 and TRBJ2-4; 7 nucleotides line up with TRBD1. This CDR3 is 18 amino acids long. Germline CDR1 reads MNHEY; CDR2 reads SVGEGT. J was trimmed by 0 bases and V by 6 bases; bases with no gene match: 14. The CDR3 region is CASSPRTGDTLAKNIQYF. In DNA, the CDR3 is TGTGCCAGCAGCCCAAGGACAGGCGATACCCTAGCCAAAAACATTCAGTACTTC.

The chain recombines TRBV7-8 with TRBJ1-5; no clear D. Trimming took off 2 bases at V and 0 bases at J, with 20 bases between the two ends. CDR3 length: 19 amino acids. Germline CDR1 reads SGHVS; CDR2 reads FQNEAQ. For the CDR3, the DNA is TGTGCCAGCAGCTTATCAAGGGCCGTTCCGGGGAGTAGCAATCAGCCCCAGCATTTT. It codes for CASSLSRAVPGSSNQPQHF.

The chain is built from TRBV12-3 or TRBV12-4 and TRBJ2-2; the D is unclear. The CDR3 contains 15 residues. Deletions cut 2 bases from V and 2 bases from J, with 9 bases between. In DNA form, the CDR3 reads TGTGCCAGCAGTTTACGGGCGGTAAACACCGGGGAGCTGTTTTTT. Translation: CASSLRAVNTGELFF.

CDR3 nucleotides: TGTGCCAGCAGCTTAGGACTAGCGGGGGGAGTTGAGCAGTTCTTC. It is translated as CASSLGLAGGVEQFF. This chain uses TRBV7-2 with TRBJ2-1; 13 bases fit TRBD2. V trimming: 1 base; J trimming: 9 bases; junction bases outside the gene matches: 3. This CDR3 spans 15 amino acids. Per germline, CDR1 SGHTA and CDR2 FQGNSA.

CDR3 sequence reads: CASSQDRLARGYTF. CDR3 sequence (DNA): TGTGCCAGCAGCCAAGATCGTTTGGCGCGGGGCTACACCTTC. The chain employs TRBV3-1 and TRBJ1-2; D unresolved. The CDR3 runs 14 residues. The germline gives CDR1 LGHDT, CDR2 YNNKEL (reference sequence). V was pared by 0 bases and J by 8 bases, with 13 bases between.

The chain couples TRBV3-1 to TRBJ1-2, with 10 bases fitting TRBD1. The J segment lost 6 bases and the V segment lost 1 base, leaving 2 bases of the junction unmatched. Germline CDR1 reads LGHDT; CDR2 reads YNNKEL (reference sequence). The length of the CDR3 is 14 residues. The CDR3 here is CASSQAGQGHGYTF. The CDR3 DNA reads TGTGCCAGCAGCCAAGCGGGACAGGGGCATGGCTACACCTTC.

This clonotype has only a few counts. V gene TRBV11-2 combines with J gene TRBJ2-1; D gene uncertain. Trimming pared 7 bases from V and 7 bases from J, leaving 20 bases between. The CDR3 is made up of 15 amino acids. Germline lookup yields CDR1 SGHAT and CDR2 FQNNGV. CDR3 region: CASNVLRRAGNEQFF. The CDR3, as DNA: TGTGCCAGCAACGTTCTCCGACGGGCCGGGAATGAGCAGTTCTTC.

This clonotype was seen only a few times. The CDR3 bases are TGTGCCAGCAGCTCGGGCCCCCCCGGGGAGCTGTTTTTT. Protein product: CASSSGPPGELFF. The genes are TRBV7-2 and TRBJ2-2; D remains ambiguous. The CDR3 spans 13 residues. Trimming shortened V by 4 bases and J by 6 bases, and 9 bases separated the two germline ends. Germline V gene data show CDR1 as SGHTA and CDR2 as FQGNSA.